These T cell receptor beta chains were read from a single sample in a study of T cell responses to AZD1222 COVID-19 vaccine. Assay: immunoSEQ multiplex PCR; the TCRdb copy retains only in-frame clones and omits some. The sample records more than 85,000 clones, about 88% being singletons. Sample: peripheral blood, taken on day 0 of AZD1222 vaccination. These receptors were collected from an adult in good health. Both conserved end residues are part of each CDR3. D genes are given only for firm matches. Only part of the rows carry a size: once, few, many, or a class if the clone is expanded.

>.|TRBV5-6|.|TRBJ1-5
TGTGCCAGCAGCTTGTCGGGGTCTAGCAATCAGCCCCAGCATTTT
CASSLSGSSNQPQHF
>TRBD1|TRBV6-2/TRBV6-3|.|TRBJ1-2
TGTGCCAGCAGTTACACCCCGGGACAGCCCAACTATGGCTACACCTTC
CASSYTPGQPNYGYTF
>TRBD2|TRBV7-9|.|TRBJ2-5
TGTGCCAGCAGCCTAGGACTAGCGGGAGACCAATCGTACTTC
CASSLGLAGDQSYF
>.|TRBV2|.|TRBJ1-5
TGTGCCAGCAGTGAAGCAGATAGGGGGCAGCCCCAGCATTTT
CASSEADRGQPQHF
>.|TRBV11-2|.|TRBJ1-1
TGTGCCAGCAGCATGGGTCCTCAGTCGGACTTT
CASSMGPQSDF
>.|TRBV29-1|.|TRBJ1-1
TGCAGCGTTAGGTTAAGCACTGAAGCTTTCTTT
CSVRLSTEAFF
>TRBD1|TRBV27|.|TRBJ1-2
TGTGCCAGCAGTTTATGGGACAGTGGAGGCTACACCTTC
CASSLWDSGGYTF
>TRBD2|TRBV10-1|.|TRBJ2-1
TGCGCCAGCAGTGAATTACTAGCGGGAGGGCCCAGGGTCTTC
CASSELLAGGPRVF
>.|TRBV12-3/TRBV12-4|.|TRBJ2-3
TGTGCCAGCAGTTTAGCGCAGGGAGATACGCAGTATTTT
CASSLAQGDTQYF
>TRBD2|TRBV27|.|TRBJ2-7
TGTGCCAGCAGCCCACTAGCGGGAGTCTACGAGCAGTACTTC
CASSPLAGVYEQYF
>TRBD1|TRBV10-1|.|TRBJ2-3
TGCGCCAGCAGTGAGCCGGGACAGCCCACAGATACGCAGTATTTT
CASSEPGQPTDTQYF
>TRBD1|TRBV4-1|.|TRBJ2-6
TGCGCCAGCAGCCAGGACGACAGGGCTGGGGCCAACGTCCTGACTTTC
CASSQDDRAGANVLTF
>TRBD2|TRBV7-9|once|TRBJ2-3
TGTGCCAGCAGCTCAAGCGGGAGGTCAGATACGCAGTATTTT
CASSSSGRSDTQYF
>TRBD1|TRBV24-1|.|TRBJ2-3
TGTGCCACCAGTGATTCTGGACAGGGCACAGATACGCAGTATTTT
CATSDSGQGTDTQYF
>TRBD1|TRBV28|once|TRBJ1-4
TGTGCCAGCTGGACAGGGGGTACGACTGAAAAACTGTTTTTT
CASWTGGTTEKLFF
>.|TRBV5-1|.|TRBJ2-5
TGCGCCAGCAGCTTGCAGGGACCTTACCAAGAGACCCAGTACTTC
CASSLQGPYQETQYF
>.|TRBV6-5|.|TRBJ1-6
TGTGCCAGCAGTTACAGCTCCTATAATTCACCCCTCCACTTT
CASSYSSYNSPLHF
>TRBD2|TRBV6-1|.|TRBJ2-5
TGTGCCAGCAGTGAATGGTCTAGCGGGACTCAAGAGACCCAGTACTTC
CASSEWSSGTQETQYF
>.|TRBV2|.|TRBJ1-1
TGTGCCAGCGGTAGGGGGGGCAACACTGAAGCTTTCTTT
CASGRGGNTEAFF
>TRBD2|TRBV9|.|TRBJ2-4
TGTGCCAGCAGCTCGAGCTCTAGCGGTAAAAACATTCAGTACTTC
CASSSSSSGKNIQYF
>TRBD2|TRBV28|.|TRBJ2-3
TGTGCCAGCAGTCCCCTAGCGGGAGGGGGAGATACGCAGTATTTT
CASSPLAGGGDTQYF
>TRBD1|TRBV7-9|.|TRBJ1-1
TGTGCCAGCAGCCCCCGACAGGGGTTGAACACTGAAGCTTTCTTT
CASSPRQGLNTEAFF
>.|TRBV28|.|TRBJ1-1
TGTGCCACCAAGACAGTAGAAGCTTTCTTT
CATKTVEAFF
>TRBD1|TRBV2|.|TRBJ2-2
TGTGCCAGCAGTGGGGGGACAGGGAGGGGCACCGGGGAGCTGTTTTTT
CASSGGTGRGTGELFF
>.|TRBV27|few|TRBJ1-6
TGTGCCAGCAGTTTCTATTTGGGCTACCCTTCACCCCTCCACTTT
CASSFYLGYPSPLHF